A single sample gave rise to the 6 T cell receptor beta chains below, sequenced in a study of blood T cell repertoires in COVID-19. Produced via immunoSEQ multiplex PCR; TCRdb's table is partial and in-frame only. This sample has around 100,000 clones, with 85% found just once. Sequencing was carried out using peripheral blood. The receptors shown here come from a man in his forties or fifties with acute or convalescent COVID-19.

J is TRBJ2-7 and V is TRBV3-1 (or the pseudogene TRBV3-2), with D tentatively TRBD2 (5 bases). Germline V lookup: CDR1 LGHDT, CDR2 YNNKEL (reference sequence). V was pared by 5 bases and J by 3 bases, with 11 bases between. The CDR3 loop spans 13 amino acids. CDR3 nucleotide sequence: TGTGCCAGCAGCTTCCGCGAGGGCTACGAGCAGTACTTC. It yields the protein CASSFREGYEQYF.

The chain couples TRBV7-2 to TRBJ1-3; the D is unclear. CDR1 and CDR2 (germline): SGHTA, FQGNSA. The V gene lost 1 base and the J gene lost 4 bases, with 8 bases spanning the gap. The CDR3 covers 14 residues. CDR3 amino acids: CASSLDPGGNTIYF. In DNA, the CDR3 is TGTGCCAGCAGCTTAGACCCGGGGGGAAACACCATATATTTT. Full variable domain (outside the CDR3, taken from reference TRBV7-2 and TRBJ1-3): GAGVSQSPSNKVTEKGKDVELRCDPISGHTALYWYRQSLGQGLEFLIYFQGNSAPDKSGLPSDRFSAERTGGSVSTLTIQRTQQEDSAVYLCASSLDPGGNTIYFGEGSWLTVV.

V and J are TRBV10-3 and TRBJ2-7, with 9 positions matching TRBD2. The CDR3 contains 12 residues. Trimming took 11 bases from V and 3 from J; bases not matched to a gene: 5. Looked up from germline, CDR1 is ENHRY and CDR2 is SYGVKD. CDR3: CAVQRGVYEQYF. DNA for the CDR3: TGTGCCGTACAGCGGGGGGTCTACGAGCAGTACTTC.

In its sample, this clone was seen a few times. The rearrangement links TRBV7-9 to TRBJ2-2; perhaps TRBD2 as D (6 bases). This CDR3 has 16 residues. V was clipped by 1 base and J by 5 bases, with 14 bases between them. The germline CDR1 and CDR2 sequences are SEHNR and FQNEAQ (reference sequence). For the CDR3, the DNA is TGTGCCAGCAGCTTAGAGGGCGGGATAAGGACCGGGGAGCTGTTTTTT. It encodes CASSLEGGIRTGELFF.

This chain joins TRBV3-1 (or the pseudogene TRBV3-2) and TRBJ1-2; TRBD1 agrees at 11 bases. CDR1 LGHDT and CDR2 YNNKEL come from the germline V gene (reference sequence). This CDR3 contains 14 residues. After removal of 4 bases from V and 4 bases from J, the junction contained 2 bases not matched to a gene. In DNA form, the CDR3 reads TGTGCCAGCAGCCGGACAGGGGGCTCCTATGGCTACACCTTC. Translation gives CASSRTGGSYGYTF.

The V call is TRBV10-3, the J call TRBJ1-6; weak D call: TRBD1 (5 bases). The V end lost 2 bases, the J end lost 0 bases, and 8 bases lay between the germline ends. The CDR3 is made up of 16 amino acids. Germline assignment: CDR1 ENHRY and CDR2 SYGVKD. The CDR3 region has the DNA TGTGCCATCAGTGAGGGGGGGAGCTCCTATAATTCACCCCTCCACTTT. It yields the protein CAISEGGSSYNSPLHF.